Listed below are T cell receptor beta chains from one sample, sequenced in a study of blood T cell dynamics during melanoma immunotherapy. The protocol was immunoSEQ multiplex PCR, while the TCRdb copy is restricted to in-frame clones and leaves out a portion. The sample carries 10,000 to 12,000 clones, roughly 84% recorded once. Here the sequenced sample was blood, taken from a patient treated with checkpoint blockade. The receptor source for this set is a human donor with melanoma. The CDR3 runs from the conserved cysteine through the conserved F or W. D genes are given only for firm matches. Clone sizes are given selectively: once, few, many, or a class where the clone is expanded.

v_gene: TRBV7-9
abundance: few
j_gene: TRBJ1-6
d_gene: NA
CDR3aa: CASSSSAFTALHF
CDR3nt: TGTGCCAGCAGCTCCTCAGCCTTCACGGCCCTCCACTTT

v_gene: TRBV27
abundance: NA
j_gene: TRBJ2-7
d_gene: NA
CDR3aa: CASSFWGNEQYF
CDR3nt: TGTGCCAGCAGTTTCTGGGGCAACGAGCAGTACTTC

v_gene: TRBV7-7
abundance: NA
j_gene: TRBJ2-7
d_gene: TRBD1
CDR3aa: CASSSRDRGEQYF
CDR3nt: TGTGCCAGCAGCTCGCGGGACAGGGGCGAGCAGTACTTC

v_gene: TRBV7-9
abundance: NA
j_gene: TRBJ2-2
d_gene: TRBD1
CDR3aa: CASSLRTGGGTGELFF
CDR3nt: TGTGCCAGCAGCCTGCGGACAGGGGGCGGCACCGGGGAGCTGTTTTTT

v_gene: TRBV7-9
abundance: NA
j_gene: TRBJ2-6
d_gene: TRBD1
CDR3aa: CASSRGTASSSGANVLTF
CDR3nt: TGTGCCAGCAGCCGTGGGACAGCGTCGAGCTCTGGGGCCAACGTCCTGACTTTC

v_gene: TRBV7-8
abundance: NA
j_gene: TRBJ1-4
d_gene: NA
CDR3aa: CASSLVRTNEKLFF
CDR3nt: TGTGCCAGCAGCTTAGTTCGCACTAATGAAAAACTGTTTTTT

v_gene: TRBV29-1
abundance: NA
j_gene: TRBJ2-2
d_gene: NA
CDR3aa: CSVGQGLDTGELFF
CDR3nt: TGCAGCGTGGGGCAGGGTTTGGACACCGGGGAGCTGTTTTTT

v_gene: TRBV15
abundance: NA
j_gene: TRBJ1-2
d_gene: NA
CDR3aa: CATSRGVDYGYTF
CDR3nt: TGTGCCACCAGCAGAGGGGTAGACTATGGCTACACCTTC

v_gene: TRBV6-1
abundance: once
j_gene: TRBJ2-3
d_gene: NA
CDR3aa: CASKRDGGTDTQYF
CDR3nt: TGTGCCAGCAAGAGGGACGGGGGCACAGATACGCAGTATTTT

v_gene: TRBV6-5
abundance: NA
j_gene: TRBJ2-7
d_gene: TRBD2
CDR3aa: CASSANSGGPNEQYF
CDR3nt: TGTGCCAGCAGCGCCAACTCGGGGGGGCCAAACGAGCAGTACTTC

v_gene: TRBV14
abundance: NA
j_gene: TRBJ1-2
d_gene: TRBD1
CDR3aa: CASSQGDRVRYGYTF
CDR3nt: TGTGCCAGCAGCCAAGGGGACAGAGTGCGCTATGGCTACACCTTC

v_gene: TRBV10-3
abundance: NA
j_gene: TRBJ1-4
d_gene: TRBD1
CDR3aa: CAIRGQGPNEKLFF
CDR3nt: TGTGCCATCAGGGGACAGGGCCCCAATGAAAAACTGTTTTTT

v_gene: TRBV6-5
abundance: NA
j_gene: TRBJ1-2
d_gene: NA
CDR3aa: CASSYSMVYLGYGYTF
CDR3nt: TGTGCCAGCAGTTACTCAATGGTCTATTTGGGGTATGGCTACACCTTC

v_gene: TRBV11-2
abundance: NA
j_gene: TRBJ2-7
d_gene: NA
CDR3aa: CASSLEYGDHNEQYF
CDR3nt: TGTGCCAGCAGCTTAGAGTACGGGGACCACAACGAGCAGTACTTC

v_gene: TRBV5-1
abundance: NA
j_gene: TRBJ2-3
d_gene: NA
CDR3aa: CASSPDRNTDTQYF
CDR3nt: TGCGCCAGCAGCCCGGACCGAAACACAGATACGCAGTATTTT

v_gene: TRBV30
abundance: NA
j_gene: TRBJ1-6
d_gene: TRBD1
CDR3aa: CAWSPPWTGSHSPLHF
CDR3nt: TGTGCCTGGAGCCCACCGTGGACAGGGAGCCATTCACCCCTCCACTTT

v_gene: TRBV2
abundance: NA
j_gene: TRBJ2-7
d_gene: TRBD1
CDR3aa: CASSRDSYEQYF
CDR3nt: TGTGCCAGCAGTAGGGACAGCTACGAGCAGTACTTC